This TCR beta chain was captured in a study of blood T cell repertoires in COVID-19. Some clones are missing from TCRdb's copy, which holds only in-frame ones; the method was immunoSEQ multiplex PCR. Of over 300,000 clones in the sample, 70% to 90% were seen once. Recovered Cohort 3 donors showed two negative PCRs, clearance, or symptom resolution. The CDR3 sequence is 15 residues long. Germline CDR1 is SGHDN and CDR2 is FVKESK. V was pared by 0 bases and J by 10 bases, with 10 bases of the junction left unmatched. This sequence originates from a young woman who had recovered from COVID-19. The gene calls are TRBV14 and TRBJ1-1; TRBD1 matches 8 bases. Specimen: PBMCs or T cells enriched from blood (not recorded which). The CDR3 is CASSQDLEAGGRAFF. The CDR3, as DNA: TGTGCCAGCAGCCAAGATCTTGAGGCAGGGGGCCGAGCTTTCTTT.